The 18 T cell receptor beta chains given below trace back to one sample, sequenced in a study of OX40 agonist ivuxolimab in advanced cancers. TCRdb's table, derived via immunoSEQ multiplex PCR, lists solely in-frame clones and lacks some. The data contain 70,000 to 95,000 clones, just over 90% of them singletons. Sequencing used CD4+ or CD8+ T cells sorted from blood, obtained in a trial of the OX40 agonist ivuxolimab. These receptors all come from an adult with an advanced solid tumor such as melanoma, head and neck, liver or kidney cancer.

This chain joins TRBV1 and TRBJ2-2; the table's TRBD1 call for D was not verified on the DNA. TRBV1 is assigned pseudogene status. This CDR3 has 15 amino acids. The CDR3, as DNA: TGCACCAGCAGCCAGACTCGGACAGTGGCCGGGGAGCTGTTTTTT. It yields the protein CTSSQTRTVAGELFF.

The chain recombines TRBV2 with TRBJ1-3, with D hard to call. Looked up from germline, CDR1 is SNHLY and CDR2 is FYNNEI. V lost 1 base and J lost 0, with 4 bases in between. The CDR3 contains 14 residues. The CDR3 DNA is TGTGCCAGCAGTGAAGTTAGCTCTGGAAACACCATATATTTT. It yields the protein CASSEVSSGNTIYF.

The chain is built from TRBV6-6 and TRBJ2-5; D possibly uses TRBD1 or TRBD2 (6 bases each). Looked up from germline, CDR1 is MNHNY and CDR2 is SVGAGI (reference sequence). Trimming removed 6 bases at V and 5 bases at J, with 13 bases between. The CDR3 has 13 residues. The CDR3 protein is CASRPGAEETQYF. The CDR3 DNA reads TGTGCCAGCAGGCCGGGGGCGGAGGAGACCCAGTACTTC.

This clone occurred once. This chain connects TRBV10-2 to TRBJ2-1; TRBD2 matches at 7 bases. The V and J ends lost 3 bases and 6 bases, in that order; junction bases with no gene match: 14. There are 17 residues in the CDR3. Looked up from germline, CDR1 is WSHSY and CDR2 is SAAADI. The CDR3 protein is CASSDLWVAGTRNEQFF. CDR3 nucleotide sequence: TGCGCCAGCAGTGACCTCTGGGTAGCGGGTACACGCAATGAGCAGTTCTTC.

V is TRBV10-2 and J is TRBJ2-2; 10 bases match TRBD2. CDR1 is WSHSY and CDR2 is SAAADI in the germline V gene. The CDR3 totals 15 residues. J gave up 6 bases and V 7 bases, and 8 bases lay outside the gene matches. The CDR3 is CASTPSSGGPGELFF. Here the CDR3 DNA reads TGCGCCAGCACCCCATCTAGCGGGGGCCCCGGGGAGCTGTTTTTT.

This chain uses TRBV11-1 with TRBJ2-7; tentative D call: TRBD2 (6 bases). Germline lookup yields CDR1 SGHAT and CDR2 FQDESV (reference sequence). The V end lost 0 bases, the J end lost 0 bases, and 9 bases lay between the germline ends. The CDR3 is 15 residues long. In nucleotides, the CDR3 is TGTGCCAGCAGCTTAGCGGGAGGTGCCTCCTACGAGCAGTACTTC. This encodes CASSLAGGASYEQYF.

The genes are TRBV19 and TRBJ2-2; tentatively, D is TRBD1 (6 bases). The CDR3 loop spans 18 amino acids. V shed 10 bases and J shed 0 bases, with 24 bases lying between them. Germline V gene data show CDR1 as LNHDA and CDR2 as SQIVND (reference sequence). For the CDR3, the DNA is TGTGCCACTCCGCACTGGACAGAAAAATTTTCGAACACCGGGGAGCTGTTTTTT. This encodes CATPHWTEKFSNTGELFF. The full variable domain, rest sourced from reference TRBV19 and TRBJ2-2, is DGGITQSPKYLFRKEGQNVTLSCEQNLNHDAMYWYRQDPGQGLRLIYYSQIVNDFQKGDIAEGYSVSREKKESFPLTVTSAQKNPTAFYLCATPHWTEKFSNTGELFFGEGSRLTVL.

V is TRBV5-6 and J is TRBJ2-5, with a possible D match to TRBD2 (5 bases). The CDR3 totals 14 residues. V was shortened by 0 bases and J by 3 bases, with 9 bases between the two germline ends. Germline V gene sequence: CDR1 SGHDT, CDR2 YYEEEE. CDR3 region: CASSLGGPKETQYF. Written as DNA, the CDR3 is TGTGCCAGCAGCTTGGGCGGGCCAAAAGAGACCCAGTACTTC. The whole variable domain, filled in from reference TRBV5-6 and TRBJ2-5, reads DAGVTQSPTHLIKTRGQQVTLRCSPKSGHDTVSWYQQALGQGPQFIFQYYEEEERQRGNFPDRFSGHQFPNYSSELNVNALLLGDSALYLCASSLGGPKETQYFGPGTRLLVL.

The chain recombines TRBV6-1 with TRBJ2-3; 7 bases match TRBD1. This CDR3 contains 15 residues. V gave up 6 bases and J gave up 2 bases; unmatched junction bases: 8. Germline loops: CDR1 MNHNS, CDR2 SASEGT. The CDR3 DNA is TGTGCCAGCAGCCATACAGGGGCCGCCACAGATACGCAGTATTTT. Protein: CASSHTGAATDTQYF.

The chain is built from TRBV5-1 and TRBJ2-6; D gene uncertain. CDR1 is SGHRS, CDR2 YFSETQ, per germline. V was pared by 0 bases and J by 0 bases, with 13 bases between. The CDR3 runs 18 residues. The CDR3 coding sequence is TGCGCCAGCAGCTTGGCCAGGAACAGCGACTCTGGGGCCAACGTCCTGACTTTC. It codes for CASSLARNSDSGANVLTF.

This sequence joins TRBV27 and TRBJ2-5; D possibly corresponds to TRBD2 (6 bases). V gave up 2 bases and J gave up 3 bases, with 7 bases separating them. Looked up from germline, CDR1 is MNHEY and CDR2 is SMNVEV (reference sequence). The CDR3 covers 13 residues. The CDR3 DNA reads as TGTGCCAGCAGTTTAAGGGAGGAAGAGACCCAGTACTTC. Protein product: CASSLREEETQYF.

V usage is TRBV19 and J usage is TRBJ2-2; 9 bases line up with TRBD1. Germline CDR1 LNHDA, CDR2 SQIVND (reference sequence). The CDR3 totals 14 residues. With V trimmed by 5 bases and J by 8 bases, 6 bases remained unmatched. CDR3 loop: CASSLGDRVGELFF. CDR3 nucleotides: TGTGCCAGTAGTCTCGGGGACAGGGTAGGGGAGCTGTTTTTT.

The chain is built from TRBV7-2 and TRBJ2-3; 12 bases align to TRBD2. This CDR3 spans 15 amino acids. Germline assignment: CDR1 SGHTA and CDR2 FQGNSA. Trimming cost V 2 bases and J 4 bases; bases outside gene matches: 1. This chain's CDR3 is CASSLRLAGADTQYF. The DNA of the CDR3 is TGTGCCAGCAGCTTAAGACTAGCGGGAGCAGATACGCAGTATTTT.

The V call is TRBV19, the J call TRBJ1-2; TRBD1 agrees at 8 bases. CDR1 is LNHDA, CDR2 SQIVND, per germline (reference sequence). V shed 8 bases and J 1 base; nucleotides not matched to a gene: 15. The CDR3 spans 17 residues. For the CDR3, the DNA is TGTGCCAGTCGACCTAACAGGGGGTATCAGCTTAACTATGGCTACACCTTC. Encoded protein: CASRPNRGYQLNYGYTF.

CDR3 amino acids: CASSRDTGGNEKLFF. In DNA, the CDR3 is TGTGCCAGCAGTCGGGACACAGGGGGTAATGAAAAACTGTTTTTT. The V call is TRBV13, the J call TRBJ1-4; 8 bases agree with TRBD1. Germline V gives CDR1 PRHDT, CDR2 FYEKMQ (reference sequence). With 6 bases clipped from V and 4 bases from J, the junction kept 7 bases outside the gene matches. The CDR3 length is 15 residues.

This clone was seen a few times. V and J are TRBV7-3 and TRBJ2-2, with D possibly being TRBD1 or TRBD2 (5 bases each). The CDR3 has 16 amino acids. Germline loops: CDR1 SGHTA, CDR2 FQGTGA. V was shortened by 5 bases and J by 1 base, with 14 bases between the two germline ends. CDR3 protein: CASSEPWGMNTGELFF. In DNA form, the CDR3 reads TGTGCCAGCAGCGAACCATGGGGGATGAACACCGGGGAGCTGTTTTTT.

The rearrangement joins TRBV28 to TRBJ2-7; no definite D call. The CDR3 extends over 13 amino acids. Trimming cost V 6 bases and J 2 bases, with 11 bases left between them. Germline loops: CDR1 MDHEN, CDR2 SYDVKM. This CDR3 reads CASSIPVPYEQYF. The CDR3, as DNA: TGTGCCAGCAGCATCCCGGTCCCCTACGAGCAGTACTTC.

This chain uses TRBV7-9 with TRBJ1-5, with 7 bases aligning to TRBD1. V shed 5 bases and J 2 bases; nucleotides not matched to a gene: 6. This CDR3 comprises 15 residues. The germline V gene encodes CDR1 SEHNR and CDR2 FQNEAQ (reference sequence). The CDR3 loop is CASSPGGRGNQPQHF. The CDR3 region has the DNA TGTGCCAGCAGCCCAGGGGGGCGGGGCAATCAGCCCCAGCATTTT.